This TCR beta chain is drawn from a study of CD8+ T cells in alopecia areata. Treatment meaning: oral pan-JAK inhibitor, 5-10 mg twice daily. Extracted RNA was reverse transcribed, and the resulting cDNA served as sequencing template. Method: immunoSEQ multiplex PCR; TCRdb's copy keeps in-frame clones and lacks some. The sample yields about 99,000 clones, more than 75% seen once. As for this clone: Antigen unknown.

Whole-study results and caveats: Many expanded lesional clones persisted in scalp and blood during tofacitinib treatment.

Trimming removed 6 bases at V and 3 bases at J, with 15 bases between. Germline assignment: CDR1 MNHEY and CDR2 SVGAGI. This CDR3 contains 14 residues. This receptor was taken from a human donor with alopecia areata. The sequenced sample was CD8+ T cells sorted from blood, obtained at approximately week 30, from a patient treated with tofacitinib. The chain couples TRBV6-5 to TRBJ2-7, with a tentative D call TRBD1 (5 bases). The CDR3 nucleotides read TGTGCCAGCAGCCTAGGGGCCTGGTACTACGAGCAGTACTTC. It encodes CASSLGAWYYEQYF.